The clone carrying this T cell receptor (beta chain) has a count of ten or more. As yet, its antigen is unknown. Compared with germline, one end of the junction differs, possibly owing to a read error. This CDR3 has 13 residues. CDR1 and CDR2 (germline): SGDLS, YYNGEE. These data originate in a study of human T cells and chemical hapten exposure. Whole-study findings and limits: Expanded TCRs showed more large CDR3 clusters than pre-sensitization or healthy control sets. Counts of TCRs above 1 in 1000 frequency stayed unchanged with DPC sensitization.

The sample's time point: patch test 1, 2 weeks after DPC sensitization. Treatment given: therapeutic diphenylcyclopropenone sensitization with weekly scalp DPC. Library preparation tagged each individual cDNA molecule with a unique molecular identifier. The authors' processing: There were a median of approximately 96,000 TCRs per sample, with a range from roughly 23,224 to 750,000. TCRdb reprocessed the RACE reads with MiXCR, giving one entry per CDR3 protein. The V and J calls were not made by the authors but by TCRdb's processing. The sample contains some 400,000 distinct CDR3 sequences, roughly 5% of which appear only once.

Sequences were derived from whole blood, sampled in connection with sensitization to the hapten diphenylcyclopropenone (DPC). The chain joins TRBV9 to TRBJ2-7, with 9 bases that match TRBD2. This clonotype was sampled from a woman in her fifties or sixties with alopecia areata. Some clones in this sample may be carry-over from other donors' samples. The CDR3, as DNA: TGTGCCAGTAGCGGGAGTAGGTCCTACGAGCAGTACTTC. Translation: CASSGSRSYEQYF.